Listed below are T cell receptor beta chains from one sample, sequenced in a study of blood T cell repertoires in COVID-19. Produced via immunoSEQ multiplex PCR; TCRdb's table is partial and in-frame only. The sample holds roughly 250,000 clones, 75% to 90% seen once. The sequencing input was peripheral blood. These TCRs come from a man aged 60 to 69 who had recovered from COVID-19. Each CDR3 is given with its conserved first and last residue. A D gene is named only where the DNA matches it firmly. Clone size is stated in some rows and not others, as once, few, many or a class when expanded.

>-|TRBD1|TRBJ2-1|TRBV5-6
TGTGCCAGCAGCTTGTACCAGGGGGCTTATAATGAGCAGTTCTTC
CASSLYQGAYNEQFF
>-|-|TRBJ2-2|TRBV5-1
TGCGCCAGCAGCCCAGGGGCGAACACCGGGGAGCTGTTTTTT
CASSPGANTGELFF
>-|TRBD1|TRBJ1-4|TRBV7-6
TGTGCCAGCAGTTTTGGGACAGCAACTAATGAAAAACTGTTTTTT
CASSFGTATNEKLFF
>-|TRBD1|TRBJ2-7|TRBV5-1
TGCGCCAGCAGCTTGGGGGACAGGGACGAGCAGTACTTC
CASSLGDRDEQYF
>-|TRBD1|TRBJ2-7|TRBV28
TGTGCCAGCAGGCGCGGGACAGGGAAAATCTACGAGCAGTACTTC
CASRRGTGKIYEQYF
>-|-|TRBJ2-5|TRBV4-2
TGTGCCAGCAGCCTCCAACCGGGTCTCCAAGAGACCCAGTACTTC
CASSLQPGLQETQYF
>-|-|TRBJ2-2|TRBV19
TGTGCCAGTAGTCGGGGGTTTGACACCGGGGAGCTGTTTTTT
CASSRGFDTGELFF
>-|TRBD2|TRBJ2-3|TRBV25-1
TGTGCCAGCAGTGACCATAGCGGGGGCACAGATACGCAGTATTTT
CASSDHSGGTDTQYF
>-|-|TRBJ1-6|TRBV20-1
TGCAGTGCTAGTACGGCAGGGAGGTCACCCCTCCACTTT
CSASTAGRSPLHF
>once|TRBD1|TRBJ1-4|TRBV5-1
TGCGCCAGCAAAGGGACAGAAGGTGACCAGGGCGAAAAACTGTTTTTT
CASKGTEGDQGEKLFF